This TCR beta chain was sequenced for a study of beta chain features in type 1 diabetes. Study-wide points: In all four CD4+ subsets, TCRB CDR3 length was significantly, moderately reduced in type 1 diabetes.

Reverse transcribing all isolated RNA meant expressed TCRB transcripts were sequenced. Assay: immunoSEQ multiplex PCR; the TCRdb copy retains only in-frame clones and omits some. This table has about 390,000 clones, over 9% appearing once. At least ten counts were recorded for this clone. Its antigen is unidentified. The CDR3 has 12 residues. V gave up 2 bases and J gave up 6 bases; unmatched junction bases: 0. Germline assignment: CDR1 KGHSH and CDR2 LQKENI. This chain connects TRBV18 to TRBJ1-1, with 7 bases matching TRBD1. The TCR originated in a young man with type 1 diabetes. Sequencing was performed on central memory CD4+ T cells from blood. CDR3 DNA sequence: TGTGCCAGCTCACCAAGGGGGCCTGAAGCTTTCTTT. Translating it yields CASSPRGPEAFF.